The next 3 T cell receptor beta chains were all read from a single sample in a study of spatial heterogeneity in lung cancer. Time point here: sample taken at primary tumor resection. TCRdb called the 5' RACE reads again in MiXCR, with one record for every CDR3 protein. The data hold about 5,800 distinct CDR3 sequences, with about 13% observed a single time. Sequenced material: normal lung tissue next to the tumor, taken at surgery. These receptors were obtained from a female donor with early-stage non-small cell lung cancer.

By share, this clonotype counts as medium-sized. The V gene is TRBV12-3 or TRBV12-4, the J gene TRBJ1-5; no clear D. The CDR3 consists of 12 residues. Trimming took 5 bases from V and 9 from J, leaving 11 bases between them. The CDR3 here is CASSPEGMPQHF. The CDR3 bases are TGTGCCAGCAGTCCCGAAGGAATGCCCCAGCATTTT.

This clonotype was detected many times. The CDR3 loop reads CASSSGLAGGHPNEQFF. The DNA for the CDR3 is TGTGCCAGCAGCTCGGGACTAGCGGGAGGTCATCCCAATGAGCAGTTCTTC. This chain joins TRBV5-4 and TRBJ2-1; 15 bases align to TRBD2. Trimming removed 3 bases from V and 6 bases from J; junction bases left unmatched: 7. Germline V gene data show CDR1 as SGHNT and CDR2 as YYREEE (reference sequence). CDR3 size: 17 residues.

This clonotype was seen many times. V usage is TRBV2 and J usage is TRBJ2-1, with 16 positions matching TRBD2. The CDR3 is 15 amino acids. Unmatched junction bases numbered 3, after V lost 5 bases and J lost 8 bases. The V gene's germline CDR1 is SNHLY and CDR2 FYNNEI. The CDR3 DNA is TGTGCCAGCAGTAAGGGACTAGCGGGGGGGCATGAGCAGTTCTTC. It yields the protein CASSKGLAGGHEQFF.